Below, 19 T cell receptor beta chains from the same sample are listed, as sequenced in a study of OX40 agonist ivuxolimab in advanced cancers. TCRdb keeps only in-frame clones here, not all; method: immunoSEQ multiplex PCR. The sample includes 50,000 or so clones, about 85% seen only once; the top ten take 4% to 6%. The source material was CD4+ or CD8+ T cells sorted from blood, sampled in a trial of the OX40 agonist ivuxolimab. Receptors were obtained from an adult with an advanced solid tumor such as melanoma, head and neck, liver or kidney cancer.

The genes are TRBV27 and TRBJ2-2; D gene ambiguous. The V end was cut by 2 bases, the J end by 2 bases, with 9 bases between. The CDR3 covers 15 residues. CDR1 MNHEY and CDR2 SMNVEV come from the germline V gene (reference sequence). The CDR3, as DNA: TGTGCCAGCAGTTTAAACGGTAGAAACACCGGGGAGCTGTTTTTT. Translating it yields CASSLNGRNTGELFF.

This chain links TRBV4-1 with TRBJ2-4; 10 bases match TRBD1. The CDR3 covers 16 residues. The germline gives CDR1 MGHRA, CDR2 YSYEKL. Trimming took 4 bases from V and 1 from J; bases not matched to a gene: 4. The chain's CDR3 is CASSPGQGIAKNIQYF. CDR3 bases: TGCGCCAGCAGCCCGGGACAGGGGATCGCCAAAAACATTCAGTACTTC.

The chain couples TRBV11-1 to TRBJ2-2; tentative D call: TRBD2 (6 bases). The CDR3 consists of 18 residues. Germline V gene data show CDR1 as SGHAT and CDR2 as FQDESV (reference sequence). V lost 4 bases, J lost 4 bases, and 22 bases lay in between. CDR3 in amino acids: CASSSHWMAGTGTGELFF. The CDR3 nucleotides are TGTGCCAGCAGCTCCCACTGGATGGCGGGAACCGGCACCGGGGAGCTGTTTTTT.

This sequence joins TRBV11-2 and TRBJ2-7; D ambiguous. Germline CDR1 reads SGHAT; CDR2 reads FQNNGV. The CDR3 totals 12 residues. Trimming removed 2 bases from V and 3 bases from J, with 5 bases in between. The CDR3 reads CASSLYGYEQYF. The CDR3 nucleotides read TGTGCCAGCAGCTTATACGGCTACGAGCAGTACTTC.

For the CDR3, the DNA is TGTGCCAGCAGCGAAATGCGGGCTTCCTACAATGAGCAGTTCTTC. As protein: CASSEMRASYNEQFF. The chain has TRBV14 and TRBJ2-1; possibly TRBD2 for D (5 bases). CDR3 length: 15 residues. From germline, CDR1 is SGHDN and CDR2 FVKESK. V shed 5 bases and J shed 1 base, with 12 bases lying between them.

The chain links TRBV5-6 to TRBJ1-2; 8 bases are shared with TRBD1. J was trimmed by 4 bases and V by 4 bases; bases with no gene match: 12. Germline-derived CDR1 and CDR2 are SGHDT and YYEEEE. The CDR3 runs to 16 residues. The CDR3 here is CASSLGTGDPIYGYTF. CDR3 nucleotide sequence: TGTGCCAGCAGCCTAGGGACAGGAGACCCAATCTATGGCTACACCTTC.

This clone appeared a few times. The CDR3 region is CASSEVLAGGVEQYF. Written as DNA, the CDR3 is TGTGCCAGCAGTGAGGTGCTAGCGGGAGGGGTTGAGCAGTACTTC. The chain combines TRBV6-1 with TRBJ2-7; 12 positions agree with TRBD2. After removal of 3 bases from V and 7 bases from J, the junction contained 7 bases not matched to a gene. CDR1 MNHNS and CDR2 SASEGT come from the germline V gene. This CDR3 region has 15 residues.

The chain carries TRBV28 and TRBJ1-2; D unresolved. Germline values: CDR1 MDHEN, CDR2 SYDVKM. The CDR3 is 14 residues long. V dropped 2 bases and J dropped 3 bases, with 10 bases sitting between them. As DNA, the CDR3 is TGTGCCAGCAGTTTACCGCCACACCACTATGGCTACACCTTC. Its translation: CASSLPPHHYGYTF.

The CDR3: CASSLRGPHGDTQYF. The DNA of the CDR3 is TGTGCCAGCAGCTTAAGGGGTCCACACGGGGATACGCAGTATTTT. This chain connects TRBV11-3 to TRBJ2-3; tentative D call: TRBD1 (5 bases). This CDR3 spans 15 amino acids. Looked up from germline, CDR1 is SGHNT and CDR2 is YENEEA. V lost 2 bases and J lost 6, with 15 bases in between.

This chain links TRBV2 with TRBJ2-2, with D maybe TRBD2 (6 bases). Germline CDR1 reads SNHLY; CDR2 reads FYNNEI. The V end was cut by 7 bases, the J end by 4 bases, with 13 bases between. The CDR3 consists of 14 residues. CDR3 protein: CASTDMGGTGELFF. The DNA for the CDR3 is TGTGCCAGCACCGACATGGGAGGCACCGGGGAGCTGTTTTTT. Based on the CDR3 plus reference TRBV2 and TRBJ2-2, the full variable domain is EPEVTQTPSHQVTQMGQEVILRCVPISNHLYFYWYRQILGQKVEFLVSFYNNEISEKSEIFDDQFSVERPDGSNFTLKIRSTKLEDSAMYFCASTDMGGTGELFFGEGSRLTVL.

This clone was observed a single time. The V call is TRBV7-3, the J call TRBJ2-5, with D perhaps matching TRBD2 (5 bases). V gave up 6 bases and J gave up 5 bases, with 19 bases separating them. This CDR3 spans 15 amino acids. Germline V gene data show CDR1 as SGHTA and CDR2 as FQGTGA. The DNA of the CDR3 is TGTGCCAGCAGATCCCCGGACTCCCCTCCGGAGACCCAGTACTTC. Its protein product is CASRSPDSPPETQYF.

This clone occurred a few times. This sequence joins TRBV29-1 and TRBJ2-1; D is unresolved. This CDR3 contains 18 residues. CDR1 is SQVTM and CDR2 is ANQGSEA in the germline V gene. V was shortened by 2 bases and J by 0 bases, with 20 bases between the two germline ends. The CDR3 spells CSVEIPYSLMSSYNEQFF. The CDR3 DNA reads as TGCAGCGTTGAAATCCCCTACAGTTTAATGAGCTCCTACAATGAGCAGTTCTTC.

The chain recombines TRBV28 with TRBJ1-2; no firm D call. The CDR3 length is 17 residues. Per germline, CDR1 MDHEN and CDR2 SYDVKM. The V end was cut by 6 bases, the J end by 2 bases, with 22 bases between. The CDR3 reads CASSLPSYRVRNYGYTF. For the CDR3, the DNA is TGTGCCAGCAGCCTTCCGTCCTACCGTGTCAGGAACTATGGCTACACCTTC.

The chain combines TRBV6-5 with TRBJ1-1; perhaps TRBD1 as D (5 bases). This CDR3 region has 15 residues. V lost 0 bases and J 5 bases, leaving 13 bases between the germline ends. In germline, CDR1 is MNHEY, CDR2 SVGAGI. This CDR3 reads CASSYSTGARTEAFF. In nucleotides, the CDR3 is TGTGCCAGCAGTTACTCGACCGGGGCGAGAACTGAAGCTTTCTTT.

The chain carries TRBV5-1 and TRBJ1-1; D not certain. The V and J ends lost 3 bases and 4 bases respectively, with 13 bases between them. Germline V gene data show CDR1 as SGHRS and CDR2 as YFSETQ. The CDR3 runs 14 residues. The CDR3 DNA sequence: TGCGCCAGCAGCTCCGCGGCAGGATTCACTGAAGCTTTCTTT. This codes for CASSSAAGFTEAFF.

The chain links TRBV28 to TRBJ2-1, with D maybe TRBD2 (5 bases). Trimming pared 3 bases from V and 8 bases from J, leaving 23 bases between. Germline CDR1 reads MDHEN; CDR2 reads SYDVKM. The CDR3 consists of 17 residues. CDR3: CASSLGAPGGPTHEQFF. The CDR3 region has the DNA TGTGCCAGCAGTTTGGGAGCCCCCGGTGGCCCAACGCATGAGCAGTTCTTC.

The DNA of the CDR3 is TGTGCCAGCAGTTTTGACAGGGGGGAGACCCAGTACTTC. Its protein product is CASSFDRGETQYF. V gene TRBV28 combines with J gene TRBJ2-5, with TRBD1 matching 9 bases. The trim removed 3 bases at V and 5 bases at J, leaving 1 base unmatched. The V gene's germline CDR1 is MDHEN and CDR2 SYDVKM. The CDR3 is 13 amino acids.

The chain has TRBV7-3 and TRBJ2-7; 7 positions agree with TRBD1. There are 15 residues in the CDR3. The V gene's germline CDR1 is SGHTA and CDR2 FQGTGA. J was trimmed by 2 bases and V by 5 bases; bases with no gene match: 9. CDR3 loop: CASSPTGIGTYEQYF. CDR3 sequence (DNA): TGTGCCAGCAGCCCGACAGGGATAGGGACCTACGAGCAGTACTTC.

V is TRBV7-2 and J is TRBJ1-4; the D is unclear. The CDR3 is 13 amino acids. Deletions cut 1 base from V and 16 bases from J, with 16 bases between. CDR1 SGHTA and CDR2 FQGNSA come from the germline V gene. The CDR3 spells CASSLEGWGRAFF. In nucleotides, the CDR3 is TGTGCCAGCAGCTTAGAGGGTTGGGGTAGGGCGTTTTTT. Full variable domain (remainder filled in from reference TRBV7-2 and TRBJ1-4): GAGVSQSPSNKVTEKGKDVELRCDPISGHTALYWYRQSLGQGLEFLIYFQGNSAPDKSGLPSDRFSAERTGGSVSTLTIQRTQQEDSAVYLCASSLEGWGRAFFGSGTQLSVL.